One and the same sample provided the 28 T cell receptor beta chains below, sequenced in a study of blood T cell repertoires in COVID-19. The method was immunoSEQ multiplex PCR; TCRdb's version includes in-frame clones alone and lacks a portion of them. The table has approximately 97,000 clones, around 84% seen once. Specimen: peripheral blood. Receptors were obtained from a human donor in a cohort sampled during active COVID-19.

The rearrangement uses TRBV7-2 and TRBJ1-1; no definite D call. The CDR3 extends over 14 amino acids. The germline gives CDR1 SGHTA, CDR2 FQGNSA. V lost 2 bases to trimming and J lost 0 bases, with 7 bases between them. The chain's CDR3 is CASSLYQVNTEAFF. For the CDR3, the DNA is TGTGCCAGCAGCTTATACCAGGTGAACACTGAAGCTTTCTTT.

This chain joins TRBV4-2 and TRBJ2-3, with D possibly matching TRBD1 (6 bases). CDR1 LGHNA and CDR2 YNFKEQ come from the germline V gene. The V and J ends lost 0 bases and 3 bases respectively, with 13 bases between them. CDR3 length: 16 residues. The DNA of the CDR3 is TGTGCCAGCAGCCAAGATCTCGAGGACAGAACAGATACGCAGTATTTT. Its translation: CASSQDLEDRTDTQYF.

V gene TRBV7-2 combines with J gene TRBJ1-4; 8 bases match TRBD1. With V trimmed by 1 base and J by 10 bases, 8 bases remained unmatched. The CDR3 contains 15 residues. CDR1 SGHTA and CDR2 FQGNSA come from the germline V gene. The DNA of the CDR3 is TGTGCCAGCAGCTTAGTGGGGCAGGGGGCGCGAAAACTGTTTTTT. Protein: CASSLVGQGARKLFF.

The chain carries TRBV27 and TRBJ1-5; 8 bases agree with TRBD1. Germline trimming cut 10 bases from V and 2 bases from J; bases unmatched to any gene: 7. CDR3 size: 14 residues. Per germline, CDR1 MNHEY and CDR2 SMNVEV (reference sequence). The CDR3 DNA reads TGTGCCACCGGAAAGACAGGGGGCAATCAGCCCCAGCATTTT. It is translated as CATGKTGGNQPQHF.

Written as DNA, the CDR3 is TGTGCCAGCAACCCTAGCGGGGGGGCAAAAAATGAGCAGTTCTTC. This codes for CASNPSGGAKNEQFF. The chain recombines TRBV2 with TRBJ2-1, with 12 bases matching TRBD2. The germline gives CDR1 SNHLY, CDR2 FYNNEI. V shed 7 bases, J shed 7 bases, and the junction held 8 bases outside the gene matches. CDR3 length: 15 residues.

The chain carries TRBV11-2 and TRBJ2-1; D possibly corresponds to TRBD2 (5 bases). CDR3 length: 11 amino acids. CDR1 and CDR2 from the germline V gene are SGHAT and FQNNGV. V lost 4 bases, J lost 16 bases, and 14 bases lay in between. The CDR3 DNA sequence: TGTGCCAGCAGCTCGGCCGTGAGGGCCTTCTTC. Translated: CASSSAVRAFF.

V is TRBV4-2 and J is TRBJ1-6, with D tentatively TRBD1 (5 bases). Trimming shortened V by 0 bases and J by 12 bases, and 27 bases separated the two germline ends. This CDR3 spans 19 amino acids. The germline CDR1 and CDR2 sequences are LGHNA and YNFKEQ. Written as DNA, the CDR3 is TGTGCCAGCAGCCAAGAGGGGGTTCTGCAGGGAGGAAACGACAGACCCCTCCACTTT. Protein sequence: CASSQEGVLQGGNDRPLHF.

The chain has TRBV18 and TRBJ1-2; 7 bases are a match to TRBD1. Per germline, CDR1 KGHSH and CDR2 LQKENI. The CDR3 consists of 14 residues. The V gene end was trimmed by 6 bases and the J gene end by 0 bases; junction bases not matched to a gene: 4. The CDR3: CASSPDRANYGYTF. The CDR3 DNA is TGTGCCAGCTCGCCTGACAGGGCTAACTATGGCTACACCTTC.

V and J are TRBV28 and TRBJ2-4; D is unclear. V was shortened by 5 bases and J by 5 bases, with 10 bases between the two germline ends. Germline lookup yields CDR1 MDHEN and CDR2 SYDVKM. The length of the CDR3 is 13 residues. CDR3 nucleotides: TGTGCCAGCAGTACGGAAGAGGAAAACATTCAGTACTTC. Translating it yields CASSTEEENIQYF.

The chain carries TRBV3-1 (or the pseudogene TRBV3-2) and TRBJ2-1; 10 bases agree with TRBD1. This CDR3 contains 15 residues. The V and J ends lost 4 bases and 10 bases, in that order; junction bases with no gene match: 10. Germline loops: CDR1 LGHDT, CDR2 YNNKEL (reference sequence). The CDR3: CASSPDGTGDREQFF. For the CDR3, the DNA is TGTGCCAGCAGCCCGGACGGGACAGGGGACCGGGAGCAGTTCTTC.

The chain has TRBV7-8 and TRBJ1-5, with 8 bases fitting TRBD1. The CDR3 extends over 16 amino acids. Losses at the gene ends were 3 bases for V and 0 bases for J; bases not matched to a gene: 4. Germline V gene lookup returns CDR1 SGHVS and CDR2 FQNEAQ. DNA of the CDR3: TGTGCCAGCAGCTTGCAGGGGGCCGATAGCAATCAGCCCCAGCATTTT. This codes for CASSLQGADSNQPQHF.

The genes are TRBV23-1 and TRBJ1-4, with a possible D match to TRBD1 (6 bases). TRBV23-1 is identified as an open reading frame with a role that is uncertain. The V and J ends lost 1 base and 7 bases respectively, with 28 bases between them. The CDR3 is 20 amino acids. CDR3 nucleotide sequence: TGCGCCAGCAGTCAATACACTCATCGGGACAAGGGGCTAGGATGTGAAAAACTGTTTTTT. Its translation: CASSQYTHRDKGLGCEKLFF.

CDR3 sequence reads: CASSYGGGTSLWETQYF. CDR3 DNA sequence: TGTGCCAGCAGTTACGGGGGGGGGACTAGCTTATGGGAGACCCAGTACTTC. The rearrangement links TRBV6-2 or TRBV6-3 to TRBJ2-5; 9 nucleotides align to TRBD2. Trimming at V came to 2 bases and at J to 5 bases, leaving 12 bases not matched to a gene. The CDR3 contains 17 residues. Per germline, CDR1 MNHEY and CDR2 SVGEGT.

The genes are TRBV5-6 and TRBJ2-2; maybe TRBD2 (6 bases). Germline lookup yields CDR1 SGHDT and CDR2 YYEEEE. V lost 1 base and J lost 5, with 15 bases in between. The CDR3 has 16 residues. This CDR3 is CASSLSTLALTGELFF. CDR3 bases: TGTGCCAGCAGCTTGTCCACACTAGCCTTGACCGGGGAGCTGTTTTTT.

The chain uses TRBV3-1 (or the pseudogene TRBV3-2) and TRBJ2-5; 11 nucleotides agree with TRBD2. CDR3 length: 14 amino acids. With V trimmed by 4 bases and J by 5 bases, 3 bases remained unmatched. Germline V gene data show CDR1 as LGHDT and CDR2 as YNNKEL (reference sequence). In DNA, the CDR3 is TGTGCCAGCAGCCTCCGACTAGCGGGGGAGACCCAGTACTTC. Amino acids: CASSLRLAGETQYF.

The rearrangement uses TRBV12-3 or TRBV12-4 and TRBJ1-4; TRBD1 matches 7 bases. Trimming removed 8 bases from V and 3 bases from J; junction bases left unmatched: 3. The CDR3 extends over 13 amino acids. CDR3 in amino acids: CASGQAANEKLFF. As DNA, the CDR3 is TGTGCCAGCGGACAGGCCGCTAATGAAAAACTGTTTTTT.

Only one count was recorded for this clone. The chain recombines TRBV6-5 with TRBJ2-7; D perhaps matches TRBD1 (6 bases). This CDR3 contains 15 residues. Germline V gene sequence: CDR1 MNHEY, CDR2 SVGAGI. Trimming removed 8 bases from V and 2 bases from J, with 19 bases in between. CDR3 DNA: TGTGCCAGCTCCCCCGAGACAGGCTCTACCTACGAGCAGTACTTC. Amino acid sequence: CASSPETGSTYEQYF.

This clone was found once. V is TRBV6-2 or TRBV6-3 and J is TRBJ1-5; 8 positions agree with TRBD1. Per germline, CDR1 MNHEY and CDR2 SVGEGT. This CDR3 spans 16 amino acids. The ends lost 3 bases at V and 8 bases at J; junction bases unmatched: 12. The CDR3, as DNA: TGTGCCAGCAGTTATGGGCCCGGGCAGGGGGCGAAGCCCCAGCATTTT. It encodes CASSYGPGQGAKPQHF.

This chain uses TRBV7-3 with TRBJ2-5, with 8 nucleotides matching TRBD1. Trimming cost V 5 bases and J 5 bases; bases outside gene matches: 7. Germline V gene lookup returns CDR1 SGHTA and CDR2 FQGTGA. The CDR3 sequence is 14 residues long. CDR3 sequence reads: CASSNRGARETQYF. In DNA, the CDR3 is TGTGCCAGCAGCAACAGGGGGGCGAGGGAGACCCAGTACTTC.

The J gene is TRBJ1-2, the V gene TRBV5-6, with D unclear. Germline CDR1 is SGHDT and CDR2 is YYEEEE. Trimming removed 2 bases from V and 5 bases from J, with 10 bases in between. The CDR3 spans 13 residues. CDR3 sequence: CASSLGGIYGYTF. The CDR3 DNA reads TGTGCCAGCAGCTTAGGCGGGATTTATGGCTACACCTTC.

The table lists this clone with a few counts. The chain carries TRBV28 and TRBJ1-2; D is uncertain. The germline V gene has CDR1 MDHEN and CDR2 SYDVKM. This CDR3 spans 15 amino acids. V was shortened by 3 bases and J by 2 bases, with 13 bases between the two germline ends. CDR3 in DNA: TGTGCCAGCAGTTTTTACCGAGCTAACAACTATGGCTACACCTTC. This codes for CASSFYRANNYGYTF.

The chain joins TRBV6-4 to TRBJ2-4; 9 nucleotides line up with TRBD2. Germline V gene sequence: CDR1 MRHNA, CDR2 SNTAGT. V shed 9 bases, J shed 0 bases, and the junction held 6 bases outside the gene matches. The CDR3 sequence is 15 residues long. CDR3 DNA: TGTGCCAGTCGACTAGCGGCCCTAGCCAAAAACATTCAGTACTTC. As protein: CASRLAALAKNIQYF.

This clone was counted between two and nine times. The chain employs TRBV5-3 and TRBJ2-4, with 7 bases that match TRBD1. TRBV5-3 counts as an open reading frame of uncertain function. The CDR3 contains 22 residues. Trimming cost V 4 bases and J 0 bases; bases outside gene matches: 25. The CDR3 coding sequence is TGTGCCAGAAGCCAGAACCTACACAGGGGACCCCAGTTGGAGGTAGCCAAAAACATTCAGTACTTC. It is translated as CARSQNLHRGPQLEVAKNIQYF.

The CDR3 region has the DNA TGTGCCAGCAGTGGTCAGGACAGGATATTATCCTACGAGCAGTACTTC. Residues: CASSGQDRILSYEQYF. V usage is TRBV6-1 and J usage is TRBJ2-7, with TRBD1 identical over 7 bases. The CDR3 is 16 residues long. Germline CDR1 MNHNS, CDR2 SASEGT. J gave up 1 base and V 4 bases, and 10 bases lay outside the gene matches.

The rearrangement links TRBV5-1 to TRBJ2-3; weak D call: TRBD1 (6 bases). The CDR3 has 15 residues. With 4 bases removed from V and 1 base from J, the gap between germline ends came to 13 bases. Germline CDR1 and CDR2: SGHRS and YFSETQ. DNA for the CDR3: TGCGCCAGCAGCCCCGACAGGAGGCGCACAGATACGCAGTATTTT. Protein: CASSPDRRRTDTQYF.

The count of this clone is one. The chain couples TRBV28 to TRBJ2-6, with 8 bases matching TRBD2. V was pared by 4 bases and J by 0 bases, with 8 bases of the junction left unmatched. CDR3 length equals 18 residues. Germline CDR1 MDHEN, CDR2 SYDVKM. The CDR3 reads CASSSGGLLLSGANVLTF. CDR3 sequence (DNA): TGTGCCAGCAGTTCGGGGGGGTTGCTCCTCTCTGGGGCCAACGTCCTGACTTTC.

J is TRBJ2-3 and V is TRBV6-6; D is unresolved. The CDR3 contains 16 residues. Trimming stripped 8 bases from V and 1 base from J, with 19 bases between. The germline gives CDR1 MNHNY, CDR2 SVGAGI (reference sequence). CDR3 in DNA: TGTGCCAGCTCCAAACAGACCGTCGGTGGCACAGATACGCAGTATTTT. Translated: CASSKQTVGGTDTQYF.

V gene TRBV5-8 combines with J gene TRBJ1-5; no clear D. Per the germline V gene, CDR1 is SGHTS and CDR2 is YDEGEE. V was shortened by 0 bases and J by 7 bases, with 8 bases between the two germline ends. The CDR3 contains 13 residues. CDR3 region: CASSLEPRQPQHF. The DNA for the CDR3 is TGTGCCAGCAGCTTGGAGCCGCGCCAGCCCCAGCATTTT.